These 31 T cell receptor beta chains share one sample of origin, sequenced in a study of shared clonotypes between healthy human individuals. Clones were read by immunoSEQ multiplex PCR, and TCRdb kept only the in-frame ones, dropping some. The data contain some 2 million clones, approximately 94% of them singletons. Terminally differentiated effector memory CD45RA+ cells were excluded by CCR7 positive selection of CD45RO-negative cells. The sample comprised naive CD8+ T cells sorted from blood. The receptor set was obtained from a man aged 18 to 30 in good health.

The chain couples TRBV2 to TRBJ2-7; 9 bases line up with TRBD2. The trim removed 4 bases at V and 4 bases at J, leaving 8 bases unmatched. CDR1 and CDR2 (germline): SNHLY, FYNNEI. This CDR3 is 15 amino acids long. The CDR3: CASSAPTSGYYEQYF. For the CDR3, the DNA is TGTGCCAGCAGTGCGCCGACTAGCGGATATTACGAGCAGTACTTC.

The chain combines TRBV29-1 with TRBJ1-4; D gene unclear. Germline V CDR1 and CDR2: SQVTM, ANQGSEA. V gave up 7 bases and J gave up 5 bases, with 8 bases separating them. This CDR3 is built from 11 residues. The CDR3 reads CSGTLNEKLFF. For the CDR3, the DNA is TGCAGCGGTACCCTAAATGAAAAACTGTTTTTT.

CDR3 sequence (DNA): TGTGCCAGCAGTGTGGGGGCATGCACCTTC. Translated, it gives CASSVGACTF. The V call is TRBV2, the J call TRBJ1-2; tentative D call: TRBD1 (6 bases). Looked up from germline, CDR1 is SNHLY and CDR2 is FYNNEI. V was trimmed by 4 bases and J by 13 bases, leaving 10 bases between them. This CDR3 is 10 amino acids long.

This chain connects TRBV28 to TRBJ1-2, with D maybe TRBD1 (6 bases). CDR1 is MDHEN and CDR2 is SYDVKM in the germline V gene. The V end lost 6 bases, the J end lost 5 bases, and 13 bases lay between the germline ends. The CDR3 covers 13 residues. The CDR3, as DNA: TGTGCCAGCAGGTCCCAGGGGACGTATGGCTACACCTTC. Translated, it gives CASRSQGTYGYTF.

The J gene is TRBJ2-2, the V gene TRBV4-1; 7 nucleotides line up with TRBD1. The length of the CDR3 is 15 residues. Germline V CDR1 and CDR2: MGHRA, YSYEKL. V was pared by 0 bases and J by 6 bases, with 4 bases of the junction left unmatched. CDR3 region: CASSQETGSAGELFF. CDR3 nucleotide sequence: TGCGCCAGCAGCCAAGAGACAGGGTCGGCCGGGGAGCTGTTTTTT.

The gene calls are TRBV4-1 and TRBJ2-1, with a weak D call TRBD1 (6 bases). V dropped 1 base and J dropped 9 bases, with 13 bases sitting between them. The CDR3 runs 14 residues. Germline CDR1 is MGHRA and CDR2 is YSYEKL. Here the CDR3 DNA reads TGCGCCAGCAGCCAAGTGCCAGGGGTTCGTGAGCAGTTCTTC. The encoded protein is CASSQVPGVREQFF.

The gene calls are TRBV5-4 and TRBJ2-5; 12 nucleotides match TRBD2. The CDR3 sequence is 17 residues long. Trimming took 0 bases from V and 5 from J; bases not matched to a gene: 8. The V gene's germline CDR1 is SGHNT and CDR2 YYREEE (reference sequence). Written as DNA, the CDR3 is TGTGCCAGCAGCTTGGGACTAGCGGGAGTTGGGGCTGAGACCCAGTACTTC. Translation gives CASSLGLAGVGAETQYF.

The rearrangement joins TRBV5-4 to TRBJ2-3; D ambiguous. Trimming stripped 0 bases from V and 0 bases from J, with 14 bases between. The CDR3 covers 17 residues. Germline CDR1 and CDR2: SGHNT and YYREEE (reference sequence). This chain's CDR3 is CASSLEVATASTDTQYF. In DNA, the CDR3 is TGTGCCAGCAGCTTGGAAGTGGCGACGGCTAGCACAGATACGCAGTATTTT.

The J gene is TRBJ2-3, the V gene TRBV7-9, with 8 bases fitting TRBD2. The CDR3 consists of 13 residues. The ends lost 2 bases at V and 5 bases at J; junction bases unmatched: 0. Germline values: CDR1 SEHNR, CDR2 FQNEAQ (reference sequence). In DNA, the CDR3 is TGTGCCAGCAGCTTACTAGCGGGAGATACGCAGTATTTT. This codes for CASSLLAGDTQYF.

The chain employs TRBV2 and TRBJ2-2; D remains unclear. The CDR3 spans 16 residues. Germline CDR1 reads SNHLY; CDR2 reads FYNNEI. The V end lost 5 bases, the J end lost 1 base, and 14 bases lay between the germline ends. Here the CDR3 DNA reads TGTGCCAGCAGTCAGCCCGGACGAGAGAACACCGGGGAGCTGTTTTTT. Residues: CASSQPGRENTGELFF.

The chain is built from TRBV6-5 and TRBJ2-7; D gene unclear. The CDR3 spans 14 residues. Trimming pared 0 bases from V and 3 bases from J, leaving 9 bases between. Germline V lookup: CDR1 MNHEY, CDR2 SVGAGI. The chain's CDR3 is CASSYSPADYEQYF. CDR3 nucleotide sequence: TGTGCCAGCAGTTACTCGCCAGCAGACTACGAGCAGTACTTC.

This chain connects TRBV9 to TRBJ2-1; D tentatively reads TRBD1 or TRBD2 (5 bases each). The CDR3 consists of 15 residues. Trimming removed 0 bases at V and 6 bases at J, with 13 bases between. CDR1 is SGDLS, CDR2 YYNGEE, per germline. The CDR3 region has the DNA TGTGCCAGCAGCGTAGGGGACCTAGGGGTCAATGAGCAGTTCTTC. Protein product: CASSVGDLGVNEQFF.

This chain links TRBV6-5 with TRBJ2-7; a possible D gene is TRBD2 (5 bases). Germline CDR1 and CDR2: MNHEY and SVGAGI. Trimming left V 3 bases short and J 0 bases short, with 12 bases between. The CDR3 spans 15 residues. The CDR3 sequence: CASSYGWEPSYEQYF. In DNA, the CDR3 is TGTGCCAGCAGTTATGGGTGGGAGCCCTCCTACGAGCAGTACTTC.

The chain has TRBV7-9 and TRBJ2-7, with 8 bases identical to TRBD1. This CDR3 has 15 amino acids. Germline V gives CDR1 SEHNR, CDR2 FQNEAQ (reference sequence). The V segment lost 6 bases and the J segment 2 bases; nucleotides outside the gene matches: 9. CDR3 sequence (DNA): TGTGCCAGCAGACGCGGCGGACAGGGCGCCTACGAGCAGTACTTC. Its translation: CASRRGGQGAYEQYF.

This clone was counted only a few times. The same CDR3 can be traced to other DNA sequences in this sample. The rearrangement joins TRBV20-1 to TRBJ1-1; no firm D call. V gave up 3 bases and J gave up 4 bases, with 0 bases separating them. CDR1 and CDR2 from the germline V gene are DFQATT and SNEGSKA (reference sequence). This CDR3 contains 9 residues. CDR3 DNA sequence: TGCAGTGCTAGCACTGAAGCTTTCTTT. Residues: CSASTEAFF.

The chain couples TRBV7-9 to TRBJ2-7; no clear D gene. The CDR3 is 12 residues long. Germline V CDR1 and CDR2: SEHNR, FQNEAQ (reference sequence). Deletions cut 5 bases from V and 6 bases from J, with 11 bases between. CDR3 DNA: TGTGCCAGCAGCCAACTGGCTCTCGAGCAGTACTTC. This encodes CASSQLALEQYF. The entire variable domain, with the rest obtained from reference TRBV7-9 and TRBJ2-7, is as follows: DTGVSQNPRHKITKRGQNVTFRCDPISEHNRLYWYRQTLGQGPEFLTYFQNEAQLEKSRLLSDRFSAERPKGSFSTLEIQRTEQGDSAMYLCASSQLALEQYFGPGTRLTVT.

This chain connects TRBV27 to TRBJ1-6; D is unresolved. Trimming removed 5 bases from V and 9 bases from J, with 11 bases in between. CDR1 is MNHEY and CDR2 is SMNVEV in the germline V gene (reference sequence). The CDR3 has 13 residues. As DNA, the CDR3 is TGTGCCAGCAGTCCATATGGGAGTTCACCCCTCCACTTT. It yields the protein CASSPYGSSPLHF.

The gene calls are TRBV4-1 and TRBJ2-3; D gene uncertain. V was cut by 0 bases and J by 4 bases, with 8 bases left in between. Germline CDR1 reads MGHRA; CDR2 reads YSYEKL. This CDR3 has 14 residues. As DNA, the CDR3 is TGCGCCAGCAGCCAAGATTTGGGATCAGATACGCAGTATTTT. Translation gives CASSQDLGSDTQYF.

The rearrangement uses TRBV27 and TRBJ2-2; D call uncertain. Germline assignment: CDR1 MNHEY and CDR2 SMNVEV (reference sequence). CDR3 length equals 14 residues. Between the trimmed V and J ends, which lost 8 bases and 6 bases, there was a span of 16 bases. This CDR3 is CASVPVQGSGELFF. The CDR3 DNA reads TGTGCCAGCGTCCCCGTCCAAGGGTCCGGGGAGCTGTTTTTT.

This rearrangement joins TRBV9 to TRBJ2-1, with TRBD2 matching 11 bases. Trimming at V came to 5 bases and at J to 1 base, leaving 5 bases not matched to a gene. The CDR3 loop spans 16 amino acids. Germline CDR1 reads SGDLS; CDR2 reads YYNGEE. CDR3 bases: TGTGCCAGCAGTGCTAGCGGGGGGACATCCTACAATGAGCAGTTCTTC. As protein: CASSASGGTSYNEQFF.

The CDR3 DNA reads TGTGCCAGCAGCGGGGGGACTAGCGGGAGGGGAGAGACCCAGTACTTC. Residues: CASSGGTSGRGETQYF. This chain joins TRBV9 and TRBJ2-5; 16 nucleotides line up with TRBD2. Germline V gene sequence: CDR1 SGDLS, CDR2 YYNGEE. Trimming cost V 3 bases and J 4 bases; bases outside gene matches: 3. The CDR3 spans 16 residues.

This clone was picked up one time. V is TRBV28 and J is TRBJ2-1; D is unresolved. This CDR3 has 11 amino acids. Germline V lookup: CDR1 MDHEN, CDR2 SYDVKM. Trimming took 5 bases from V and 8 from J, leaving 7 bases between them. This CDR3 reads CASSPSYEQFF. CDR3 DNA: TGTGCCAGCAGTCCCAGCTATGAGCAGTTCTTC.

The V and J genes are TRBV27 and TRBJ1-5; D gene unclear. CDR1 is MNHEY, CDR2 SMNVEV, per germline (reference sequence). V was pared by 2 bases and J by 2 bases, with 13 bases between. This CDR3 is built from 16 residues. CDR3 loop: CASSLEAIVGNQPQHF. The CDR3 bases are TGTGCCAGCAGTTTAGAGGCCATCGTGGGCAATCAGCCCCAGCATTTT.

The chain carries TRBV30 and TRBJ2-1; the D gene is possibly TRBD1 (6 bases). Trimming took off 2 bases at V and 0 bases at J, with 11 bases between the two ends. Germline V CDR1 and CDR2: GTSNPN, SVGIG (reference sequence). The CDR3 has 15 amino acids. The CDR3 loop is CAWSQQGSSYNEQFF. For the CDR3, the DNA is TGTGCCTGGAGTCAGCAGGGGAGCTCCTACAATGAGCAGTTCTTC.

The gene calls are TRBV7-9 and TRBJ2-1; no reliable D call. The CDR3 covers 15 residues. V lost 5 bases, J lost 4 bases, and 15 bases lay in between. In germline, CDR1 is SEHNR, CDR2 FQNEAQ (reference sequence). The CDR3 coding sequence is TGTGCCAGCAGCCCGGGCGGAGACGAATACAATGAGCAGTTCTTC. It is translated as CASSPGGDEYNEQFF.

The V call is TRBV5-4, the J call TRBJ1-6; TRBD1 matches 9 bases. This CDR3 is built from 15 residues. From germline, CDR1 is SGHNT and CDR2 YYREEE (reference sequence). Losses at the gene ends were 4 bases for V and 9 bases for J; bases not matched to a gene: 8. In DNA, the CDR3 is TGTGCCAGCAGCCAGGACAGGGGAATTCTTTCACCCCTCCACTTT. Translating gives CASSQDRGILSPLHF.

The chain couples TRBV5-5 to TRBJ2-1; D unclear. The CDR3 is made up of 13 amino acids. V was trimmed by 0 bases and J by 7 bases, leaving 8 bases between them. Looked up from germline, CDR1 is SGHKS and CDR2 is YYEKEE (reference sequence). Here the CDR3 reads CASSLDPPNEQFF. In DNA form, the CDR3 reads TGTGCCAGCAGCTTGGATCCTCCGAATGAGCAGTTCTTC.

The V gene is TRBV4-1, the J gene TRBJ2-7, with 7 nucleotides matching TRBD2. V shed 2 bases, J shed 2 bases, and the junction held 6 bases outside the gene matches. This CDR3 is 15 amino acids long. Germline loops: CDR1 MGHRA, CDR2 YSYEKL. The CDR3 DNA is TGCGCCAGCAGCCAATTCCTAGCGGACCCCTACGAGCAGTACTTC. Translating it yields CASSQFLADPYEQYF.

Details on this clone: This specimen includes other DNA sequences encoding the same CDR3. The chain uses TRBV9 and TRBJ1-5; unclear D gene. The germline CDR1 and CDR2 sequences are SGDLS and YYNGEE. V lost 0 bases to trimming and J lost 3 bases, with 10 bases between them. CDR3 size: 15 residues. The CDR3 coding sequence is TGTGCCAGCAGCGTAGATGGTCTTTCCAATCAGCCCCAGCATTTT. It yields the protein CASSVDGLSNQPQHF. Supplemented by reference TRBV9 and TRBJ1-5, the full variable domain reads DSGVTQTPKHLITATGQRVTLRCSPRSGDLSVYWYQQSLDQGLQFLIQYYNGEERAKGNILERFSAQQFPDLHSELNLSSLELGDSALYFCASSVDGLSNQPQHFGDGTRLSIL.

The rearrangement links TRBV15 to TRBJ1-4; D remains ambiguous. Germline lookup yields CDR1 LNHNV and CDR2 YYDKDF (reference sequence). The CDR3 totals 15 residues. V was trimmed by 5 bases and J by 0 bases, leaving 10 bases between them. CDR3 in amino acids: CATSPPYPTNEKLFF. CDR3 in DNA: TGTGCCACCAGCCCTCCGTACCCAACTAATGAAAAACTGTTTTTT.

This sequence joins TRBV13 and TRBJ2-7; TRBD1 might be the D (5 bases). The ends were cut back, 3 bases at V and 2 bases at J, with 14 bases in the middle. From germline, CDR1 is PRHDT and CDR2 FYEKMQ (reference sequence). CDR3 size: 15 residues. The CDR3 here is CASSFFGTGTYEQYF. CDR3 in DNA: TGTGCCAGCAGCTTCTTTGGAACAGGAACCTACGAGCAGTACTTC.